The rows below give T cell receptor beta chains drawn from one sample of a study of shared clonotypes between healthy human individuals. Sequencing used immunoSEQ multiplex PCR; TCRdb keeps in-frame clones, though not all of them. Of about 1.5 million clones listed, roughly 95% are singletons. The sequenced sample was naive CD4+ T cells sorted from blood. These receptors came from a man aged 25-40 years in good health. Both conserved end residues are part of each CDR3. Each record gives: J gene, clone size, V gene, CDR3 length, CDR3 protein. Where a row states a size, it is once, few, many or the class of an expanded clone; other rows omit it.

J: TRBJ1-3
size: -
V: TRBV28
length: 12
CDR3: CASSPGVYTIYF

J: TRBJ2-1
size: -
V: TRBV28
length: 14
CDR3: CASKTGTHYNEQFF

J: TRBJ1-4
size: -
V: TRBV18
length: 15
CDR3: CASSPPPGLGEKLFF

J: TRBJ2-2
size: -
V: TRBV7-7
length: 13
CDR3: CASSLEGPGELFF

J: TRBJ1-2
size: -
V: TRBV19
length: 13
CDR3: CASSIDKRYGYTF

J: TRBJ2-3
size: -
V: TRBV7-2
length: 12
CDR3: CASSLGTDTQYF

J: TRBJ1-2
size: -
V: TRBV18
length: 16
CDR3: CASSSARDLGNYGYTF

J: TRBJ2-1
size: -
V: TRBV7-9
length: 16
CDR3: CARSLGLAGGYNEQFF

J: TRBJ2-7
size: -
V: TRBV5-6
length: 14
CDR3: CASSLAGGSYEQYF

J: TRBJ2-1
size: -
V: TRBV2
length: 15
CDR3: CASSDRQGSYNEQFF

J: TRBJ2-7
size: -
V: TRBV11-2
length: 13
CDR3: CASSPLISYEQYF

J: TRBJ2-5
size: once
V: TRBV20-1
length: 10
CDR3: CSAQQETQYF

J: TRBJ2-2
size: -
V: TRBV5-1
length: 13
CDR3: CASSELNTGELFF

J: TRBJ2-1
size: -
V: TRBV9
length: 12
CDR3: CASSPHHNEQFF

J: TRBJ1-3
size: -
V: TRBV5-1
length: 14
CDR3: CASKRTDGLNTIYF

J: TRBJ1-2
size: -
V: TRBV15
length: 14
CDR3: CATSSQVGVGGYTF

J: TRBJ1-2
size: -
V: TRBV6-5
length: 15
CDR3: CASSSNVGGEYGYTF

J: TRBJ2-1
size: -
V: TRBV29-1
length: 15
CDR3: CSVDLLAGAYNEQFF

J: TRBJ1-2
size: -
V: TRBV5-1
length: 16
CDR3: CASSLGAGGTNYGYTF

J: TRBJ2-3
size: -
V: TRBV5-1
length: 15
CDR3: CASSPGGEYPDTQYF

J: TRBJ2-1
size: -
V: TRBV29-1
length: 14
CDR3: CSVATSGVHNEQFF

J: TRBJ1-2
size: few
V: TRBV6-5
length: 13
CDR3: CASSRTVNYGYTF

J: TRBJ2-1
size: -
V: TRBV9
length: 12
CDR3: CASSVWGGEQFF

J: TRBJ2-1
size: -
V: TRBV9
length: 15
CDR3: CASSGSGRAFDEQFF

J: TRBJ1-2
size: -
V: TRBV7-2
length: 13
CDR3: CASSLPGLSGYTF

J: TRBJ2-7
size: -
V: TRBV5-3
length: 12
CDR3: CASSLNSGEQYF

J: TRBJ2-2
size: -
V: TRBV19
length: 15
CDR3: CASSILPVSTGELFF

J: TRBJ2-3
size: -
V: TRBV5-1
length: 15
CDR3: CASSPGTSGSDTQYF

J: TRBJ2-2
size: -
V: TRBV28
length: 21
CDR3: CASSLWGGLAGVFVSPGELFF

J: TRBJ2-7
size: -
V: TRBV10-1
length: 14
CDR3: CASSESSGRAEQYF

J: TRBJ2-3
size: -
V: TRBV5-1
length: 15
CDR3: CASSPTSPSTDTQYF